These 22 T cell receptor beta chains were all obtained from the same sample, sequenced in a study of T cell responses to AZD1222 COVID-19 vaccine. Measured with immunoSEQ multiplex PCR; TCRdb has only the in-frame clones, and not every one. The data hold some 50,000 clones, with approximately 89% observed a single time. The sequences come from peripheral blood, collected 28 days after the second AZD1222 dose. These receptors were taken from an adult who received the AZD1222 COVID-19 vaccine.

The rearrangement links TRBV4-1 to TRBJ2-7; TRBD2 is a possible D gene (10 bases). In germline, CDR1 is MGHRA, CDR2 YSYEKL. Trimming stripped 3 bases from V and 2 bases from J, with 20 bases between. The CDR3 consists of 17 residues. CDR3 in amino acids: CASSHGTGLAGAYEQYF. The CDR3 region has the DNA TGCGCCAGCAGCCACGGGACAGGGCTAGCGGGGGCCTACGAGCAGTACTTC.

The CDR3 sequence: CASSRLWGQGTTGELFF. The CDR3 coding sequence is TGCGCCAGCAGCCGCTTGTGGGGACAGGGCACAACCGGGGAGCTGTTTTTT. The J gene is TRBJ2-2, the V gene TRBV4-3, with 9 bases that match TRBD1. Germline V gives CDR1 LGHNA, CDR2 YSLEER. Unmatched junction bases numbered 11, after V lost 4 bases and J lost 5 bases. The CDR3 is 17 residues long.

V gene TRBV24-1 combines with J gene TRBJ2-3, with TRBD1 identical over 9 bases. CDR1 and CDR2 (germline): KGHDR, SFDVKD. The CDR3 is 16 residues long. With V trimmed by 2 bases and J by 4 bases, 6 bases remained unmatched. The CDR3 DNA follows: TGTGCCACCAGTGATTCGTGGGGACAGGGCTCAGATACGCAGTATTTT. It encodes CATSDSWGQGSDTQYF.

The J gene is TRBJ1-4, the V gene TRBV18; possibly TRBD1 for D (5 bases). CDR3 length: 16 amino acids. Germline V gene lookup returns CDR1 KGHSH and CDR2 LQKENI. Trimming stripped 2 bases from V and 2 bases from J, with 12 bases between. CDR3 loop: CASSPSRQRTNEKLFF. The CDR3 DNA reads TGTGCCAGCTCACCATCTCGACAGAGGACTAATGAAAAACTGTTTTTT. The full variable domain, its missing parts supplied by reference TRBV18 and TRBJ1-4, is NAGVMQNPRHLVRRRGQEARLRCSPMKGHSHVYWYRQLPEEGLKFMVYLQKENIIDESGMPKERFSAEFPKEGPSILRIQQVVRGDSAAYFCASSPSRQRTNEKLFFGSGTQLSVL.

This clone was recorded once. The CDR3 DNA sequence: TGTGCCACCGTTGGGGGGACCTCCTACAATGAGCAGTTCTTC. It translates to CATVGGTSYNEQFF. The V and J genes are TRBV6-5 and TRBJ2-1; a weak D match, TRBD2 (6 bases). The CDR3 covers 14 residues. The germline CDR1 and CDR2 sequences are MNHEY and SVGAGI. Trimming took 10 bases from V and 0 from J, leaving 13 bases between them.

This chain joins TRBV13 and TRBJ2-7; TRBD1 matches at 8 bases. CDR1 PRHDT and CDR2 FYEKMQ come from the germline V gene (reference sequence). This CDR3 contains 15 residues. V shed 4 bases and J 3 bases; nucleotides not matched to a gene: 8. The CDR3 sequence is CASSSPDRGGYEQYF. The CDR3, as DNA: TGTGCCAGCAGCTCCCCTGACAGGGGAGGCTACGAGCAGTACTTC.

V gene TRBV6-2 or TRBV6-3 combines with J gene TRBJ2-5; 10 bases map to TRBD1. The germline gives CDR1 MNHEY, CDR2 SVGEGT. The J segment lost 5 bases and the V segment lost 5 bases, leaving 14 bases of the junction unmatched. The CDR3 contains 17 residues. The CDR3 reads CASSTPGQGTLRETQYF. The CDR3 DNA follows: TGTGCCAGCAGTACTCCGGGACAGGGGACTTTGCGGGAGACCCAGTACTTC.

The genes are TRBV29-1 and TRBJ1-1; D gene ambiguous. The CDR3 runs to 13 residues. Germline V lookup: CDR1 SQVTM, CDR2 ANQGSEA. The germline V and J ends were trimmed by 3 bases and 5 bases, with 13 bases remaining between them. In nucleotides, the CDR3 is TGCAGCGTTGAGGGGTTGGGGTTGACTGAAGCTTTCTTT. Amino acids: CSVEGLGLTEAFF. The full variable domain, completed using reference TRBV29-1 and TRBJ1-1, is SAVISQKPSRDICQRGTSLTIQCQVDSQVTMMFWYRQQPGQSLTLIATANQGSEATYESGFVIDKFPISRPNLTFSTLTVSNMSPEDSSIYLCSVEGLGLTEAFFGQGTRLTVV.

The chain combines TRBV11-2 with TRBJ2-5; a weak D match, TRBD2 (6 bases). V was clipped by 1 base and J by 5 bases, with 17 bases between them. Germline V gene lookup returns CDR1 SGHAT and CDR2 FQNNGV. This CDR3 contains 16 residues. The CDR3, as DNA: TGTGCCAGCAGCTTAGCTGCGGGGTTCCGTCGGGAGACCCAGTACTTC. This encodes CASSLAAGFRRETQYF.

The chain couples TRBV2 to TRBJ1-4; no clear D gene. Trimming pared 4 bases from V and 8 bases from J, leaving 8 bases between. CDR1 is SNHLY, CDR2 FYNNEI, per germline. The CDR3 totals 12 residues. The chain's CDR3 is CASSVVSEKLFF. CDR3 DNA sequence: TGTGCCAGCAGTGTTGTGAGCGAAAAACTGTTTTTT.

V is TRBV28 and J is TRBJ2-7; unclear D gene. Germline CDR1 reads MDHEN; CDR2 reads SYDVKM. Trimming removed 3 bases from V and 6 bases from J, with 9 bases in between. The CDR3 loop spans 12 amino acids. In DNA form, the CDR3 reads TGTGCCAGCAGTTTCTCTGGAACCGAGCAGTACTTC. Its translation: CASSFSGTEQYF.

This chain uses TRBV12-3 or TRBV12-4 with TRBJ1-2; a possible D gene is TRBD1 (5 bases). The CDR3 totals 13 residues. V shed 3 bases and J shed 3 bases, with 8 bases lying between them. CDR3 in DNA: TGTGCCAGCAGTTTGGGGGATGACTATGGCTACACCTTC. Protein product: CASSLGDDYGYTF.

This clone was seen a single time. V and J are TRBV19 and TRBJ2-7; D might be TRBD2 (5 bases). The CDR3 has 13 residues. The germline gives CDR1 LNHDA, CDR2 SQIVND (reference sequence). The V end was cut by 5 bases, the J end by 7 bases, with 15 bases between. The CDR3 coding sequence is TGTGCCAGTAGTCCTAGCCCGGGGTATGAGCAGTACTTC. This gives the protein CASSPSPGYEQYF.

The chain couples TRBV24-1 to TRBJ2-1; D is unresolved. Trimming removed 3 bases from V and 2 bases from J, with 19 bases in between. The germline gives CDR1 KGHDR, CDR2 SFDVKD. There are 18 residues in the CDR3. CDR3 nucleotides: TGTGCCACCAGTGATGCTATTCAGAGGCAGTACCCCTACAATGAGCAGTTCTTC. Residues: CATSDAIQRQYPYNEQFF.

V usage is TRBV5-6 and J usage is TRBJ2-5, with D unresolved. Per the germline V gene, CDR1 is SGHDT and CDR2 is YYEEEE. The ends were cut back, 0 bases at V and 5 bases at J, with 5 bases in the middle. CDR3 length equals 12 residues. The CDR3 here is CASSLDFETQYF. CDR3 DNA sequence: TGTGCCAGCAGCTTGGATTTTGAGACCCAGTACTTC.

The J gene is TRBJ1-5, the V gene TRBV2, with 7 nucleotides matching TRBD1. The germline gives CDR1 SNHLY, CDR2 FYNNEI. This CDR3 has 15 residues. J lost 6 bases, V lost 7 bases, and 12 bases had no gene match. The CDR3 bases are TGTGCCAGCACGGAGGGACAGTCGATTAGTCAGCCCCAGCATTTT. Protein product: CASTEGQSISQPQHF.

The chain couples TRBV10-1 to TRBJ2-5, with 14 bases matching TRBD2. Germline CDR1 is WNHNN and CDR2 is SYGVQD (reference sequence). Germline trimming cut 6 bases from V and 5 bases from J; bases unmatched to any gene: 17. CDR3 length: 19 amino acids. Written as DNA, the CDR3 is TGCGCCAGCAGAGAGACTAGCGGGGGGGCGGGTCGAGTCGGCGAGACCCAGTACTTC. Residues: CASRETSGGAGRVGETQYF.

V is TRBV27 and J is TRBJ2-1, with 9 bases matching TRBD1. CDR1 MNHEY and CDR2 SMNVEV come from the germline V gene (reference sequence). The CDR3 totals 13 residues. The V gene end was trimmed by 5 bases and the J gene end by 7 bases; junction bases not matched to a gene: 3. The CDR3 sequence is CASSPGTGNEQFF. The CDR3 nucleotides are TGTGCCAGCAGTCCCGGGACAGGGAATGAGCAGTTCTTC.

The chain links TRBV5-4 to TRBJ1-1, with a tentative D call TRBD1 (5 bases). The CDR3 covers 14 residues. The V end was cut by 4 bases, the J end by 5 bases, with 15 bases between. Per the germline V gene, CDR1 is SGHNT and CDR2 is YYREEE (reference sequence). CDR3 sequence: CASSPPTGVTEAFF. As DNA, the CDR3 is TGTGCCAGCAGCCCTCCAACGGGGGTGACTGAAGCTTTCTTT.

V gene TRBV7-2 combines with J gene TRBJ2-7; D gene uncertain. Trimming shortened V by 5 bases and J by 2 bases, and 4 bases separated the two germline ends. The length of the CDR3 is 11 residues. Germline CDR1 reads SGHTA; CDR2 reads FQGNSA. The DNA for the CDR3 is TGTGCCAGCAGCGACACCTACGAGCAGTACTTC. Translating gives CASSDTYEQYF.

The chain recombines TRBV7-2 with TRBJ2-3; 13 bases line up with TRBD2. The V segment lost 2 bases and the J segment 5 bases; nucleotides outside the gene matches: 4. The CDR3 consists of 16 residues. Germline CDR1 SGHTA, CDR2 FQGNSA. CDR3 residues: CASSLTGTSGVDTQYF. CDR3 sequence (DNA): TGTGCCAGCAGCTTAACTGGGACTAGCGGGGTAGATACGCAGTATTTT.

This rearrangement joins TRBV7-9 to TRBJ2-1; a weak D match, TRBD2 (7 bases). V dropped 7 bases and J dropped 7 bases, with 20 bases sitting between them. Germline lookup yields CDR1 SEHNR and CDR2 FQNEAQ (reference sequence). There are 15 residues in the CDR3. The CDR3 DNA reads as TGTGCCAGCATACCGCCGGGGGGCCGGCAAAATGAGCAGTTCTTC. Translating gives CASIPPGGRQNEQFF.